The 4 T cell receptor beta chains reported below all come from one sample, sequenced in a study of CD8 T cells in Susac syndrome (dated by TCRdb to the late 2010s). The library relied on the immunoSEQ multiplex PCR assay. RNA was extracted with the RNeasy kit and about 0.5 to 1 ug was reverse transcribed using random hexamers. TCRdb reprocessing: public reads trimmed at Q25 with fastp, clones called with MiXCR, in-frame beta chains kept. Records with the same CDR3 protein are collapsed into one entry carrying the most frequent genes and DNA. Within this sample are roughly 52,000 distinct CDR3 sequences, with 95% of them counted one time only. The ten largest clones take up less than 0.8% of the sample. Sequencing used CD8+ T cells from PBMCs. The source of these receptors is a human donor with Susac syndrome.

The chain combines TRBV12-3 or TRBV12-4 with TRBJ1-4, with unresolved D. The CDR3 spans 17 residues. V lost 2 bases and J 0 bases, leaving 13 bases between the germline ends. CDR3 nucleotides: TGTGCCAGCAGTTTACTCTCCTGGGCACCAACTAATGAAAAACTGTTTTTT. It specifies CASSLLSWAPTNEKLFF.

J is TRBJ2-7 and V is TRBV29-1; 8 positions match TRBD1. Germline V lookup: CDR1 SQVTM, CDR2 ANQGSEA. V lost 4 bases and J lost 2; bases outside the gene matches: 4. The CDR3 runs 13 residues. The chain's CDR3 is CSVGQGLPYEQYF. The CDR3 DNA sequence: TGCAGCGTTGGACAGGGGTTGCCCTACGAGCAGTACTTC.

The rearrangement joins TRBV5-1 to TRBJ2-2, with 13 bases fitting TRBD2. Germline CDR1 and CDR2: SGHRS and YFSETQ. Unmatched junction bases numbered 1, after V lost 3 bases and J lost 5 bases. This CDR3 region has 15 residues. Here the CDR3 DNA reads TGCGCCAGCAGCTGGACTAGCGGGGGAACCGGGGAGCTGTTTTTT. This translates into CASSWTSGGTGELFF.

The rearrangement uses TRBV5-4 and TRBJ2-6; 7 positions match TRBD2. V dropped 2 bases and J dropped 4; count of bases not matched to a gene: 3. CDR1 is SGHNT and CDR2 is YYREEE in the germline V gene (reference sequence). CDR3 length: 15 residues. CDR3 loop: CASSLAGLGANVLTF. In DNA form, the CDR3 reads TGTGCCAGCAGCTTAGCGGGGCTCGGGGCCAACGTCCTGACTTTC.